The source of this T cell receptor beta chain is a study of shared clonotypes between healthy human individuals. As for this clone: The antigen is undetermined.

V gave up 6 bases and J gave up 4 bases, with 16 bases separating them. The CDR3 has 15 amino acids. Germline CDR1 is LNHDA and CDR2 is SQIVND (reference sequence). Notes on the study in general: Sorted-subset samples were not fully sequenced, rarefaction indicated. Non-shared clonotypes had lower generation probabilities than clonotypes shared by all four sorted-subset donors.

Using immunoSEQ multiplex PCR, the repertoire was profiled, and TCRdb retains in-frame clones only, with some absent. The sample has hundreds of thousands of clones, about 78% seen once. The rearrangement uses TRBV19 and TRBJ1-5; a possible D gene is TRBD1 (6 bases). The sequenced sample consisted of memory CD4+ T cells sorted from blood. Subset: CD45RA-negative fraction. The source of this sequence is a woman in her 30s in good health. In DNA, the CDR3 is TGTGCCAGTAGAAGTTTTAGGGACACGAATCAGCCCCAGCATTTT. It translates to CASRSFRDTNQPQHF.